The 24 T cell receptor beta chains below were found in one sample sequenced in a study of cytomegalovirus exposure and HLA in healthy donors. This PCR relied on a set of 60 Vbeta primers and 13 Jbeta primers. Clones were read by immunoSEQ multiplex PCR, and TCRdb kept only the in-frame ones, dropping some. This repertoire includes 100,000 to 150,000 clones. Sequenced material: PBMCs. These TCRs come from a man aged 35 to 55 in good health and CMV-seronegative.

J is TRBJ1-2 and V is TRBV6-1; a weak D match, TRBD1 (5 bases). Germline CDR1 is MNHNS and CDR2 is SASEGT. The CDR3 is 14 amino acids. Deletions cut 6 bases from V and 0 bases from J, with 11 bases between. CDR3 region: CASSYGGTNYGYTF. The CDR3 region has the DNA TGTGCCAGCAGCTATGGGGGGACTAACTATGGCTACACCTTC.

The chain links TRBV5-1 to TRBJ1-1; the D gene is possibly TRBD1 (5 bases). This CDR3 is built from 13 residues. CDR1 and CDR2 (germline): SGHRS, YFSETQ. V was clipped by 6 bases and J by 1 base, with 10 bases between them. DNA for the CDR3: TGCGCCAGCACAAAAACAGGGAACACTGAAGCTTTCTTT. It is translated as CASTKTGNTEAFF.

V is TRBV5-6 and J is TRBJ1-1, with 8 bases fitting TRBD1. CDR3 size: 13 residues. The germline gives CDR1 SGHDT, CDR2 YYEEEE. The junction had 4 bases not matched to a gene; V was cut back by 4 bases and J by 5 bases. The chain's CDR3 is CASSDGQGTEAFF. For the CDR3, the DNA is TGTGCCAGCAGCGACGGACAGGGAACTGAAGCTTTCTTT. Looking up the rest from reference TRBV5-6 and TRBJ1-1 gives the full variable domain: DAGVTQSPTHLIKTRGQQVTLRCSPKSGHDTVSWYQQALGQGPQFIFQYYEEEERQRGNFPDRFSGHQFPNYSSELNVNALLLGDSALYLCASSDGQGTEAFFGQGTRLTVV.

The V gene is TRBV27, the J gene TRBJ2-1; 11 bases fit TRBD2. The CDR3 consists of 15 residues. The germline gives CDR1 MNHEY, CDR2 SMNVEV (reference sequence). Losses at the gene ends were 5 bases for V and 2 bases for J; bases not matched to a gene: 2. CDR3 amino acids: CASSALAGAYNEQFF. The CDR3 coding sequence is TGTGCCAGCAGTGCACTAGCGGGGGCCTACAATGAGCAGTTCTTC.

The chain couples TRBV11-2 to TRBJ2-2; tentative D call: TRBD1 (5 bases). Trimming removed 6 bases at V and 2 bases at J, with 19 bases between. Per the germline V gene, CDR1 is SGHAT and CDR2 is FQNNGV. The CDR3 sequence is 17 residues long. In DNA, the CDR3 is TGTGCCAGCAGTCCTAGGTGGGAAAGGGGCAACACCGGGGAGCTGTTTTTT. It codes for CASSPRWERGNTGELFF.

V usage is TRBV29-1 and J usage is TRBJ1-2; D not certain. V lost 6 bases to trimming and J lost 9 bases, with 14 bases between them. Germline assignment: CDR1 SQVTM and CDR2 ANQGSEA. CDR3 length equals 11 residues. CDR3 DNA: TGCAGCGTCCACCGGTCCGGGAGCTACACCTTC. As protein: CSVHRSGSYTF.

DNA of the CDR3: TGTGCCATCAGTGACCTTGCTCGGGGAAAGAGCTCCTACGAGCAGTACTTC. Translated: CAISDLARGKSSYEQYF. J is TRBJ2-7 and V is TRBV10-3; a possible D gene is TRBD2 (5 bases). V was shortened by 3 bases and J by 0 bases, with 18 bases between the two germline ends. In germline, CDR1 is ENHRY, CDR2 SYGVKD. The CDR3 spans 17 residues.

The chain combines TRBV4-1 with TRBJ1-4; tentatively, D is TRBD1 (5 bases). Trimming took off 0 bases at V and 0 bases at J, with 11 bases between the two ends. CDR1 and CDR2 from the germline V gene are MGHRA and YSYEKL. This CDR3 is built from 17 residues. CDR3 protein: CASSQDHGGSTNEKLFF. CDR3 DNA sequence: TGCGCCAGCAGCCAAGATCACGGGGGGTCAACTAATGAAAAACTGTTTTTT.

The CDR3 coding sequence is TGTGCCAGCAGTCCTGACAGGTGGTCCTACGAGCAGTACTTC. Protein: CASSPDRWSYEQYF. This sequence joins TRBV7-2 and TRBJ2-7, with a weak D call TRBD1 (6 bases). The CDR3 loop spans 14 amino acids. The V and J ends lost 6 bases and 1 base respectively, with 13 bases between them. The germline gives CDR1 SGHTA, CDR2 FQGNSA.

The V call is TRBV5-4, the J call TRBJ1-2, with 7 nucleotides matching TRBD1. The CDR3 runs 15 residues. CDR1 is SGHNT and CDR2 is YYREEE in the germline V gene (reference sequence). V lost 0 bases and J lost 5; bases outside the gene matches: 7. CDR3 in amino acids: CASSLAATGHYGYTF. As DNA, the CDR3 is TGTGCCAGCAGCTTGGCCGCGACAGGGCATTATGGCTACACCTTC.

The chain has TRBV2 and TRBJ1-2, with D uncertain. Germline CDR1 is SNHLY and CDR2 is FYNNEI. This CDR3 is 12 amino acids long. With 4 bases removed from V and 4 bases from J, the gap between germline ends came to 7 bases. Here the CDR3 reads CASSVDVYGYTF. The CDR3 DNA reads as TGTGCCAGCAGTGTAGATGTCTATGGCTACACCTTC.

The rearrangement links TRBV7-8 to TRBJ2-3, with D tentatively TRBD2 (6 bases). The V gene's germline CDR1 is SGHVS and CDR2 FQNEAQ. The CDR3 runs to 16 residues. V was cut by 5 bases and J by 2 bases, with 17 bases left in between. CDR3 residues: CASSQIGTGDTDTQYF. The DNA for the CDR3 is TGTGCCAGCAGCCAGATCGGGACTGGAGACACAGATACGCAGTATTTT. The variable domain in full, completed from reference TRBV7-8 and TRBJ2-3, reads GAGVSQSPRYKVAKRGQDVALRCDPISGHVSLFWYQQALGQGPEFLTYFQNEAQLDKSGLPSDRFFAERPEGSVSTLKIQRTQQEDSAVYLCASSQIGTGDTDTQYFGPGTRLTVL.

The gene calls are TRBV11-3 and TRBJ2-1; 7 bases agree with TRBD2. V shed 4 bases, J shed 0 bases, and the junction held 9 bases outside the gene matches. This CDR3 comprises 17 residues. Germline assignment: CDR1 SGHNT and CDR2 YENEEA. This CDR3 reads CASSSLAAESSYNEQFF. In DNA, the CDR3 is TGTGCCAGCAGCTCCCTAGCGGCGGAAAGCTCCTACAATGAGCAGTTCTTC. Drawing the rest from reference TRBV11-3 and TRBJ2-1, the complete variable domain is EAGVVQSPRYKIIEKKQPVAFWCNPISGHNTLYWYLQNLGQGPELLIRYENEEAVDDSQLPKDRFSAERLKGVDSTLKIQPAELGDSAVYLCASSSLAAESSYNEQFFGPGTRLTVL.

The V call is TRBV5-4, the J call TRBJ2-1, with 16 positions matching TRBD2. J lost 6 bases, V lost 4 bases, and 10 bases had no gene match. The V gene's germline CDR1 is SGHNT and CDR2 YYREEE (reference sequence). The CDR3 loop spans 18 amino acids. The CDR3 DNA is TGTGCCAGCAGCAAGGGACTAGCGGGAGGGAATCCTACCAATGAGCAGTTCTTC. Encoded protein: CASSKGLAGGNPTNEQFF.

The chain joins TRBV7-9 to TRBJ2-5; 7 bases are a match to TRBD1. Germline V gives CDR1 SEHNR, CDR2 FQNEAQ (reference sequence). This CDR3 is built from 14 residues. After removal of 1 base from V and 4 bases from J, the junction contained 3 bases not matched to a gene. This CDR3 is CASSLGTGRETQYF. In DNA, the CDR3 is TGTGCCAGCAGCTTAGGGACAGGTAGAGAGACCCAGTACTTC. The entire variable domain, with the rest obtained from reference TRBV7-9 and TRBJ2-5, is as follows: DTGVSQNPRHKITKRGQNVTFRCDPISEHNRLYWYRQTLGQGPEFLTYFQNEAQLEKSRLLSDRFSAERPKGSFSTLEIQRTEQGDSAMYLCASSLGTGRETQYFGPGTRLLVL.

The rearrangement uses TRBV2 and TRBJ1-5; D remains unclear. This CDR3 is built from 15 residues. The germline V and J ends were trimmed by 5 bases and 6 bases, with 17 bases remaining between them. Germline loops: CDR1 SNHLY, CDR2 FYNNEI. This CDR3 is CASSFTFGGGQPQHF. The CDR3 DNA is TGTGCCAGCAGTTTCACTTTCGGTGGAGGTCAGCCCCAGCATTTT.

The chain has TRBV7-2 and TRBJ2-7, with 8 bases lining up with TRBD2. Germline lookup yields CDR1 SGHTA and CDR2 FQGNSA. V lost 2 bases and J lost 4; bases outside the gene matches: 10. The length of the CDR3 is 16 residues. The CDR3 sequence: CASSLRYFSGKYEQYF. CDR3 DNA sequence: TGTGCCAGCAGCTTAAGGTATTTTAGCGGGAAATACGAGCAGTACTTC. The entire variable domain, with the rest obtained from reference TRBV7-2 and TRBJ2-7, is as follows: GAGVSQSPSNKVTEKGKDVELRCDPISGHTALYWYRQSLGQGLEFLIYFQGNSAPDKSGLPSDRFSAERTGGSVSTLTIQRTQQEDSAVYLCASSLRYFSGKYEQYFGPGTRLTVT.

The chain joins TRBV7-8 to TRBJ2-7, with 9 bases lining up with TRBD1. This CDR3 is 18 amino acids long. Germline loops: CDR1 SGHVS, CDR2 FQNEAQ. V was clipped by 5 bases and J by 3 bases; unmatched bases: 17. The CDR3 bases are TGTGCCAGCAGCACAACCTGGGGGGACAGGGTGGGGGGCTACGAGCAGTACTTC. This translates into CASSTTWGDRVGGYEQYF.

This chain uses TRBV5-1 with TRBJ2-7; 9 bases are a match to TRBD1. The CDR3 loop spans 14 amino acids. Germline V gives CDR1 SGHRS, CDR2 YFSETQ. V shed 3 bases, J shed 3 bases, and the junction held 4 bases outside the gene matches. The CDR3 spells CASSSDRGVYEQYF. CDR3 bases: TGCGCCAGCAGCTCGGACAGGGGCGTCTACGAGCAGTACTTC.

V and J are TRBV7-9 and TRBJ2-3; D is undetermined. Between the trimmed V and J ends, which lost 3 bases and 0 bases, there was a span of 16 bases. CDR1 and CDR2 (germline): SEHNR, FQNEAQ (reference sequence). This CDR3 has 17 amino acids. The CDR3 DNA reads as TGTGCCAGCAGCTTTGGATACAGTGCGAGTAGCACAGATACGCAGTATTTT. Translating gives CASSFGYSASSTDTQYF.

The CDR3, as DNA: TGCGCCAGCAGCTTGCGTGCTAGCGGTGACTCCTACGAGCAGTACTTC. Its translation: CASSLRASGDSYEQYF. The rearrangement links TRBV5-1 to TRBJ2-5, with 7 bases identical to TRBD2. TRBJ2-7 explains the end of the DNA better; the J call may be wrong. This CDR3 is 16 amino acids long. The V gene's germline CDR1 is SGHRS and CDR2 YFSETQ.

The chain couples TRBV5-1 to TRBJ2-5; TRBD1 matches 8 bases. Gene TRBJ2-7 matches the end of the DNA better, so the J call may be wrong. The CDR3 spans 14 residues. Germline V gives CDR1 SGHRS, CDR2 YFSETQ. The CDR3 coding sequence is TGCGCCAGCAGCTATGACAGGGGATACTACGAGCAGTACTTC. This encodes CASSYDRGYYEQYF.

The gene calls are TRBV6-5 and TRBJ2-7, with D tentatively TRBD1 (5 bases). Trimming pared 8 bases from V and 2 bases from J, leaving 7 bases between. The V gene's germline CDR1 is MNHEY and CDR2 SVGAGI. CDR3 size: 11 residues. Here the CDR3 DNA reads TGTGCCAGCGGACAAGCCTACGAGCAGTACTTC. Translating gives CASGQAYEQYF.

The chain joins TRBV7-3 to TRBJ2-2, with TRBD2 matching 7 bases. Germline loops: CDR1 SGHTA, CDR2 FQGTGA. Losses at the gene ends were 5 bases for V and 1 base for J; bases not matched to a gene: 10. The CDR3 consists of 17 residues. CDR3 in amino acids: CASSPRLAPRNTGELFF. The CDR3 coding sequence is TGTGCCAGCAGCCCCCGACTAGCACCTCGGAACACCGGGGAGCTGTTTTTT.